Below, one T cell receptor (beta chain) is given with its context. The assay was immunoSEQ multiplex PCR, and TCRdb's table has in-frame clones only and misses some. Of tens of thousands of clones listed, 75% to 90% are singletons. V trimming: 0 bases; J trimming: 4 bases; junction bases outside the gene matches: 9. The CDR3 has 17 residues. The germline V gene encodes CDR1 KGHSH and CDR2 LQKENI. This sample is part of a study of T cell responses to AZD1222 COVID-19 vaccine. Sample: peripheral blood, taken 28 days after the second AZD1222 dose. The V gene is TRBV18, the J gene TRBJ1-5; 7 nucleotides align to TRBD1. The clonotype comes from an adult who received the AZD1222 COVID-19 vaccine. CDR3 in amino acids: CASSPPSPGQRNQPQHF. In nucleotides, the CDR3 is TGTGCCAGCTCACCACCGTCTCCGGGACAGAGAAATCAGCCCCAGCATTTT. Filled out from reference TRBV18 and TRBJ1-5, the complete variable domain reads NAGVMQNPRHLVRRRGQEARLRCSPMKGHSHVYWYRQLPEEGLKFMVYLQKENIIDESGMPKERFSAEFPKEGPSILRIQQVVRGDSAAYFCASSPPSPGQRNQPQHFGDGTRLSIL.